The 30 T cell receptor beta chains below come from one sample, sequenced in a study of blood T cells in healthy people across ages. The authors ran a second PCR of 7 to 11 cycles using a sample-barcoded 5' primer and a J-beta primer mix. TCRdb reprocessed the 5' RACE reads with MiXCR, giving one entry per CDR3 protein. The repertoire has hundreds of thousands of distinct CDR3 sequences, 56% of them found once; the top ten carry about a quarter. Source material: blood. These receptors all come from a man aged 35 to 55 in good health.

The rearrangement links TRBV29-1 to TRBJ1-2, with no clear D. Germline values: CDR1 SQVTM, CDR2 ANQGSEA. The CDR3 is 11 residues long. V dropped 0 bases and J dropped 8 bases, with 7 bases sitting between them. The DNA for the CDR3 is TGCAGCGTTGAAGAAGGAGAGGGCTACACCTTC. It is translated as CSVEEGEGYTF.

The chain has TRBV20-1 and TRBJ2-6, with D possibly matching TRBD1 (5 bases). The CDR3 covers 15 residues. The V and J ends lost 0 bases and 2 bases respectively, with 8 bases between them. The germline V gene has CDR1 DFQATT and CDR2 SNEGSKA (reference sequence). This chain's CDR3 is CSAREPRAGANVLTF. The DNA for the CDR3 is TGCAGTGCTAGAGAACCCAGGGCTGGGGCCAACGTCCTGACTTTC.

This clonotype appeared many times. The chain employs TRBV29-1 and TRBJ2-1, with 13 bases lining up with TRBD2. The germline V gene encodes CDR1 SQVTM and CDR2 ANQGSEA. J gave up 5 bases and V 4 bases, and 23 bases lay outside the gene matches. The CDR3 totals 21 residues. The CDR3 DNA reads TGCAGCGTTGGCGCCCAGAACCCCCGACTAGCGGGAGGTCCCCACCACAATGAGCAGTTCTTC. Its protein is CSVGAQNPRLAGGPHHNEQFF.

This clonotype showed up just a few times. A much bigger clone sits one base away, suggesting this may be a read error. The J gene is TRBJ2-6, the V gene TRBV7-2; weak D call: TRBD1 (6 bases). Germline CDR1 SGHTA, CDR2 FQGNSA. The CDR3 is made up of 15 amino acids. The CDR3 DNA reads TGTGCCAGCAGATTAGGGGGCTCTGGGGCCAACGTCCTGACTTTC. Its translation: CASRLGGSGANVLTF.

The genes are TRBV24-1 and TRBJ1-2; TRBD1 agrees at 9 bases. Per the germline V gene, CDR1 is KGHDR and CDR2 is SFDVKD. The CDR3 loop spans 14 amino acids. V gave up 3 bases and J gave up 5 bases; unmatched junction bases: 3. CDR3 coding DNA: TGTGCCACCAGTGATCTGACAGGGGGATATGGCTACACCTTC. It is translated as CATSDLTGGYGYTF.

This clonotype was detected only a few times. The chain joins TRBV2 to TRBJ2-5; D is ambiguous. V lost 4 bases and J 0 bases, leaving 12 bases between the germline ends. This CDR3 spans 15 amino acids. Germline V gene sequence: CDR1 SNHLY, CDR2 FYNNEI. The CDR3 region has the DNA TGTGCCAGCAGTGGCGGCAGGAGTTACCAAGAGACCCAGTACTTC. The encoded protein is CASSGGRSYQETQYF.

This clonotype was seen just once. J is TRBJ1-1 and V is TRBV27, with a possible D match to TRBD1 (6 bases). The CDR3 length is 14 residues. V lost 5 bases and J lost 6, with 16 bases in between. Germline CDR1 reads MNHEY; CDR2 reads SMNVEV (reference sequence). The CDR3 is CASSPRTVYPEAFF. CDR3 bases: TGTGCCAGCAGTCCCCGGACAGTCTATCCTGAAGCTTTCTTT.

Concerning this clonotype: A much larger clone is a single base away; this may be a read error. The chain has TRBV11-2 and TRBJ2-5; 7 bases line up with TRBD2. Germline CDR1 is SGHAT and CDR2 is FQNNGV. Trimming removed 1 base from V and 1 base from J; junction bases left unmatched: 6. This CDR3 has 16 residues. The CDR3 here is CASSLGWVAGQETQYF. The CDR3 DNA is TGTGCCAGCAGCTTAGGCTGGGTAGCGGGCCAAGAGACCCAGTACTTC.

V usage is TRBV11-2 and J usage is TRBJ2-1, with D perhaps TRBD2 (7 bases). V gave up 7 bases and J gave up 8 bases, with 12 bases separating them. CDR3 length: 12 residues. Germline V gene sequence: CDR1 SGHAT, CDR2 FQNNGV. CDR3 in amino acids: CASKRGAYEQFF. Written as DNA, the CDR3 is TGTGCCAGCAAACGGGGGGCCTATGAGCAGTTCTTC.

CDR3 loop: CASSPWQGNNEQFF. CDR3 nucleotide sequence: TGTGCCAGCAGTCCCTGGCAGGGCAACAATGAGCAGTTCTTC. The V and J genes are TRBV6-2 or TRBV6-3 and TRBJ2-1; TRBD1 is a possible D gene (5 bases). Germline V gene data show CDR1 as MNHEY and CDR2 as SVGEGT. This CDR3 comprises 14 residues. Trimming removed 5 bases from V and 5 bases from J, with 13 bases in between.

This clonotype was recorded a few times. The chain links TRBV14 to TRBJ2-1; no clear D gene. Germline CDR1 reads SGHDN; CDR2 reads FVKESK. The CDR3 is 16 amino acids. Deletions cut 4 bases from V and 8 bases from J, with 21 bases between. The CDR3 sequence is CASSPYGRPSPDEQFF. In DNA form, the CDR3 reads TGTGCCAGCAGCCCCTATGGCAGGCCATCCCCAGATGAGCAGTTCTTC.

The chain joins TRBV28 to TRBJ2-5; 10 bases map to TRBD1. Germline loops: CDR1 MDHEN, CDR2 SYDVKM. The CDR3 runs to 18 residues. After removal of 4 bases from V and 0 bases from J, the junction contained 11 bases not matched to a gene. CDR3 sequence reads: CASSSISRTGGNQETQYF. DNA of the CDR3: TGTGCCAGCAGTTCCATATCAAGGACAGGGGGGAACCAAGAGACCCAGTACTTC.

The rearrangement links TRBV7-8 to TRBJ2-3, with D possibly being TRBD2 (6 bases). The ends were cut back, 5 bases at V and 2 bases at J, with 11 bases in the middle. Germline assignment: CDR1 SGHVS and CDR2 FQNEAQ. The CDR3 is 14 amino acids. CDR3 nucleotides: TGTGCCAGCAGCGGGGGGACCTTCACAGATACGCAGTATTTT. It codes for CASSGGTFTDTQYF.

V is TRBV20-1 and J is TRBJ2-3, with 10 positions matching TRBD1. The CDR3 totals 15 residues. Trimming took 3 bases from V and 8 from J; bases not matched to a gene: 11. CDR1 DFQATT and CDR2 SNEGSKA come from the germline V gene (reference sequence). The CDR3 coding sequence is TGCAGTGCTAGCGCGGCGGGACAGGGGTTTTCTACGCAGTATTTT. Amino acids: CSASAAGQGFSTQYF.

This chain links TRBV5-5 with TRBJ2-7; possible D gene TRBD2, 5 bases. This CDR3 spans 15 amino acids. Trimming pared 1 base from V and 4 bases from J, leaving 15 bases between. In germline, CDR1 is SGHKS, CDR2 YYEKEE (reference sequence). The CDR3 nucleotides are TGTGCCAGCAGCTTGTCTGGGAGAGCTGAATACGAGCAGTACTTC. It specifies CASSLSGRAEYEQYF.

The chain's CDR3 is CASNKGSFTDTQYF. CDR3 bases: TGTGCCAGCAATAAGGGGAGTTTTACAGATACGCAGTATTTT. This sequence joins TRBV12-3 or TRBV12-4 and TRBJ2-3, with D perhaps matching TRBD1 or TRBD2 (5 bases each). V gave up 7 bases and J gave up 3 bases, with 14 bases separating them. This CDR3 has 14 residues.

V and J are TRBV7-9 and TRBJ2-7; 12 nucleotides line up with TRBD1. The CDR3 runs to 17 residues. Germline V gene sequence: CDR1 SEHNR, CDR2 FQNEAQ (reference sequence). The V gene end was trimmed by 1 base and the J gene end by 3 bases; junction bases not matched to a gene: 7. CDR3 region: CASSLVGTGGFDYEQYF. The CDR3 region has the DNA TGTGCCAGCAGCTTAGTTGGGACAGGGGGCTTTGACTACGAGCAGTACTTC. The full variable domain, in which reference TRBV7-9 and TRBJ2-7 provide the parts outside the CDR3, is DTGVSQNPRHKITKRGQNVTFRCDPISEHNRLYWYRQTLGQGPEFLTYFQNEAQLEKSRLLSDRFSAERPKGSFSTLEIQRTEQGDSAMYLCASSLVGTGGFDYEQYFGPGTRLTVT.

This CDR3 is CASALTSGSLHEQYF. The CDR3 region has the DNA TGTGCCAGCGCTCTCACTAGCGGGAGTTTGCACGAGCAGTACTTC. The chain employs TRBV28 and TRBJ2-7; 11 nucleotides agree with TRBD2. V shed 8 bases and J 5 bases; nucleotides not matched to a gene: 11. From germline, CDR1 is MDHEN and CDR2 SYDVKM. The CDR3 is 15 residues long.

The CDR3 reads CASRETDRGYF. The CDR3 coding sequence is TGTGCCAGCAGAGAAACGGACAGGGGGTACTTC. This sequence joins TRBV2 and TRBJ2-5; 9 bases match TRBD1. With 6 bases clipped from V and 13 bases from J, the junction kept 6 bases outside the gene matches. CDR1 and CDR2 (germline): SNHLY, FYNNEI. This CDR3 has 11 amino acids.

The V and J genes are TRBV12-3 or TRBV12-4 and TRBJ2-6; tentatively, D is TRBD1 or TRBD2 (5 bases each). The CDR3 spans 17 residues. Trimming took 5 bases from V and 1 from J, leaving 15 bases between them. CDR3 in DNA: TGTGCCAGCAGTCAGGTGATGGGACGTTCTGGGGCCAACGTCCTGACTTTC. It specifies CASSQVMGRSGANVLTF.

The gene calls are TRBV7-2 and TRBJ2-1; 8 bases are a match to TRBD2. This CDR3 comprises 16 residues. Germline loops: CDR1 SGHTA, CDR2 FQGNSA. V shed 1 base and J 4 bases; nucleotides not matched to a gene: 6. CDR3 nucleotides: TGTGCCAGCAGCTTAGGACCCGGGAGGGGGTACAATGAGCAGTTCTTC. Translation: CASSLGPGRGYNEQFF.

The chain couples TRBV7-3 to TRBJ2-5; D gene unclear. The CDR3 loop spans 13 amino acids. Germline lookup yields CDR1 SGHTA and CDR2 FQGTGA. Trimming took off 4 bases at V and 4 bases at J, with 10 bases between the two ends. The CDR3 nucleotides are TGTGCCAGCAGCTCAGACACGCGAGAGACCCAGTACTTC. Protein: CASSSDTRETQYF.

The chain joins TRBV9 to TRBJ2-5; TRBD2 matches 9 bases. The better agreement between TRBJ2-7 and the DNA end casts doubt on the J call. The CDR3 loop spans 14 amino acids. Germline V gives CDR1 SGDLS, CDR2 YYNGEE. The CDR3 loop is CASSFGTSNHEQYF. CDR3 sequence (DNA): TGTGCCAGCAGCTTTGGGACTAGCAACCACGAGCAGTACTTC.

This chain connects TRBV6-2 or TRBV6-3 to TRBJ2-2, with TRBD2 matching 7 bases. V dropped 3 bases and J dropped 4; count of bases not matched to a gene: 14. The CDR3 is 18 residues long. Looked up from germline, CDR1 is MNHEY and CDR2 is SVGEGT. The CDR3: CASSYGRGTPNFTGELFF. The DNA for the CDR3 is TGTGCCAGCAGTTATGGGCGGGGGACGCCAAACTTCACCGGGGAGCTGTTTTTT.

This sequence joins TRBV7-9 and TRBJ2-3; a possible D gene is TRBD2 (6 bases). Germline CDR1 is SEHNR and CDR2 is FQNEAQ (reference sequence). The CDR3 is made up of 15 amino acids. Trimming pared 4 bases from V and 6 bases from J, leaving 17 bases between. The CDR3 loop reads CASSSQEFRGDTQYF. CDR3 sequence (DNA): TGTGCCAGCAGCTCACAAGAGTTCCGGGGGGATACGCAGTATTTT.

The genes are TRBV14 and TRBJ1-2; 8 bases are shared with TRBD1. V gave up 4 bases and J gave up 1 base; unmatched junction bases: 8. The CDR3 covers 16 residues. Germline V lookup: CDR1 SGHDN, CDR2 FVKESK. The chain's CDR3 is CASSPTGDKLNYGYTF. For the CDR3, the DNA is TGTGCCAGCAGCCCGACAGGGGACAAACTTAACTATGGCTACACCTTC.

This clonotype was recorded once. This chain connects TRBV6-5 to TRBJ2-7; D assignment may be TRBD1 or TRBD2 (5 bases each). Judging by the DNA end, TRBJ2-5 fits better; the J call may be wrong. CDR1 and CDR2 from the germline V gene are MNHEY and SVGAGI. This CDR3 is 17 amino acids long. The CDR3 sequence is CASSYFPSVGTAETQYF. CDR3 nucleotides: TGTGCCAGCAGTTATTTTCCCTCCGTTGGGACGGCAGAGACCCAGTACTTC.

The J gene is TRBJ1-6, the V gene TRBV11-2; D is unresolved. The CDR3 contains 15 residues. V was trimmed by 3 bases and J by 5 bases, leaving 11 bases between them. Germline CDR1 reads SGHAT; CDR2 reads FQNNGV. CDR3: CASSFAQRNNSPLHF. CDR3 bases: TGTGCCAGCAGCTTCGCACAGCGAAATAATTCACCCCTCCACTTT.

This sequence joins TRBV12-3 or TRBV12-4 and TRBJ2-3; D not certain. V was cut by 4 bases and J by 3 bases, with 8 bases left in between. The CDR3 has 13 amino acids. The CDR3 is CASSYRRTDTQYF. Here the CDR3 DNA reads TGTGCCAGCAGTTACCGACGGACAGATACGCAGTATTTT.

This clonotype turned up a few times. This sequence joins TRBV5-1 and TRBJ1-5; D may be TRBD1 (6 bases). The CDR3 contains 15 residues. Germline V gene sequence: CDR1 SGHRS, CDR2 YFSETQ. Trimming shortened V by 4 bases and J by 8 bases, and 19 bases separated the two germline ends. The CDR3 DNA sequence: TGCGCCAGCAGCCCGCTGGGGGGGCTCGGAGAGCCCCAGCATTTT. Its protein is CASSPLGGLGEPQHF.